These 5 T cell receptor beta chains share one sample of origin, sequenced in a study of blood T cell repertoires in COVID-19. The data were produced by immunoSEQ multiplex PCR, yet TCRdb's version contains in-frame clones alone and is incomplete. The table shows about 69,000 clones, with approximately 83% occurring only once. Sequences were obtained from peripheral blood. These receptors were taken from an elderly man with acute or convalescent COVID-19.

The chain is built from TRBV23-1 and TRBJ2-7, with 8 bases lining up with TRBD1. TRBV23-1 is marked as an open reading frame, function uncertain. Trimming removed 3 bases from V and 1 base from J; junction bases left unmatched: 20. The CDR3 spans 20 residues. The CDR3 bases are TGCGCCAGCAGTCAGAGGACAGGGCGTAGTCGTGGTAAACCTTCCTACGAGCAGTACTTC. Translation: CASSQRTGRSRGKPSYEQYF.

The chain has TRBV9 and TRBJ2-1; 10 nucleotides match TRBD2. With V trimmed by 0 bases and J by 4 bases, 7 bases remained unmatched. The CDR3 is 17 residues long. Germline CDR1 is SGDLS and CDR2 is YYNGEE. The CDR3, as DNA: TGTGCCAGCAGCGTAGACCGAGCGGGAGGGCCGTACAATGAGCAGTTCTTC. Amino acid sequence: CASSVDRAGGPYNEQFF.

A single count supports this clone. In DNA form, the CDR3 reads TGTGCCATCAGAACGGGAACCGGGGAGCTGTTTTTT. Translation gives CAIRTGTGELFF. This chain uses TRBV10-3 with TRBJ2-2, with D possibly TRBD2 on 5 matching bases. The CDR3 spans 12 residues. Germline-derived CDR1 and CDR2 are ENHRY and SYGVKD. Trimming left V 6 bases short and J 5 bases short, with 7 bases between.

By proportion, this clone is medium-sized. The rearrangement links TRBV6-5 to TRBJ2-6, with D perhaps TRBD1 (6 bases). The ends were cut back, 1 base at V and 0 bases at J, with 7 bases in the middle. CDR1 and CDR2 (germline): MNHEY, SVGAGI. This CDR3 spans 16 amino acids. The CDR3 loop reads CASSYYRDSGANVLTF. CDR3 nucleotides: TGTGCCAGCAGTTACTACAGGGACTCTGGGGCCAACGTCCTGACTTTC.

The chain carries TRBV11-2 and TRBJ2-7; D gene uncertain. Trimming took 1 base from V and 7 from J, leaving 11 bases between them. Germline loops: CDR1 SGHAT, CDR2 FQNNGV. The CDR3 has 13 amino acids. In DNA form, the CDR3 reads TGTGCCAGCAGCTTAGTGATAGCTGGGGAGCAGTACTTC. Its translation is CASSLVIAGEQYF. The full variable domain, rest sourced from reference TRBV11-2 and TRBJ2-7, is EAGVAQSPRYKIIEKRQSVAFWCNPISGHATLYWYQQILGQGPKLLIQFQNNGVVDDSQLPKDRFSAERLKGVDSTLKIQPAKLEDSAVYLCASSLVIAGEQYFGPGTRLTVT.